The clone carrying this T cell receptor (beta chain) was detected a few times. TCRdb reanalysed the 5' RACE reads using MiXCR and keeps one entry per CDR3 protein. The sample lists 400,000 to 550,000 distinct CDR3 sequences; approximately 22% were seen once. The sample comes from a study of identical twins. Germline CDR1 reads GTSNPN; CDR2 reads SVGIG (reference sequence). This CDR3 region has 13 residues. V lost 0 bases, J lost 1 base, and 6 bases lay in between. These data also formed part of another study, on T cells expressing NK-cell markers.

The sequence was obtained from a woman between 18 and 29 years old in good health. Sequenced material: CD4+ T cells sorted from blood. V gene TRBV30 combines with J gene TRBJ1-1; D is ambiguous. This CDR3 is CAWSVSRNTEAFF. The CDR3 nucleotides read TGTGCCTGGAGTGTGTCGAGGAACACTGAAGCTTTCTTT.